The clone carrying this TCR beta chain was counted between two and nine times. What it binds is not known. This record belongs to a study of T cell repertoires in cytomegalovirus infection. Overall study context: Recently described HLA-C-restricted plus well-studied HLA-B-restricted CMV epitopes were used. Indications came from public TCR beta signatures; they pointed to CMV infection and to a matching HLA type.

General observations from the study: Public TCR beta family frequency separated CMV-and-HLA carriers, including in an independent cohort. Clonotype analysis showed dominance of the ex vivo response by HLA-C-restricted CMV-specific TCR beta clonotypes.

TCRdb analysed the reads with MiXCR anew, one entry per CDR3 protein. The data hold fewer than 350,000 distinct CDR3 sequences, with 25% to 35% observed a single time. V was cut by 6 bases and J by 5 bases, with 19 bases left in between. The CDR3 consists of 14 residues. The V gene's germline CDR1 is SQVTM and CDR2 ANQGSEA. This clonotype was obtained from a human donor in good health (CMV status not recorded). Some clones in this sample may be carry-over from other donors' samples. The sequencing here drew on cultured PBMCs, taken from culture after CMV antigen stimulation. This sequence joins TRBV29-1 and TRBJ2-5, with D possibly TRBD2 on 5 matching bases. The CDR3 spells CSVRPDSATETQYF. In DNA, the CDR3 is TGCAGCGTCCGACCGGACTCAGCGACGGAGACCCAGTACTTC.